This paragraph reports one T cell receptor (beta chain). As yet, its antigen is unknown. These data originate in a study of blood T cells in healthy people across ages. Study-level points and caveats: Unsorted PBMCs prevented conclusive naive versus antigen-experienced comparison. Compared with aged donors, long-lived donors showed fewer expanded clones, suggesting selection.

It was with a sample-barcoded 5' primer and a J-beta primer mix that a second PCR of roughly 6 to 12 cycles was run. Via MiXCR, TCRdb re-called the 5' RACE reads, giving one row per CDR3 protein. The table shows 1.8 million or so distinct CDR3 sequences, with more than 35% occurring only once. The sample was blood. The TCR was taken from a human donor in good health.

The CDR3 DNA reads TGTGCCAGCAGCACGACTAGCGGGGGGTGGGATGAGCAGTTCTTC. The encoded protein is CASSTTSGGWDEQFF. This rearrangement joins TRBV7-2 to TRBJ2-1, with 13 nucleotides matching TRBD2. This CDR3 has 15 residues. CDR1 is SGHTA, CDR2 FQGNSA, per germline. The V and J ends lost 5 bases and 8 bases, in that order; junction bases with no gene match: 6.